The clone carrying this TCR beta chain was found a few times. Antigen unknown. This sample is drawn from a study of naive and memory T cell subsets. Whole-study results and caveats: Naive and memory repertoire findings lacked a ground truth for validation.

Four subsets defined by CD45RA and CD27 were sorted after CD3, CD4, CD8 and live/dead staining. The CDR3 runs to 15 residues. Germline CDR1 SGHTA, CDR2 FQGNSA. V was cut by 2 bases and J by 3 bases, with 11 bases left in between. Two oligonucleotides, mixed equimolar, formed the beta constant-region primer covering TRBC1 and TRBC2. Each CDR3 protein gets one entry after TCRdb re-called the UMI-ligation and nested PCR reads with MiXCR. The sample shows 130,000 to 150,000 distinct CDR3 sequences, over 15% of them seen only once. Sequenced sample: naive CD4+ T cells from blood. This sequence joins TRBV7-2 and TRBJ2-1; possible D gene TRBD2, 6 bases. This receptor was obtained from a human donor in good health. The CDR3 loop is CASSLMGGGYNEQFF. The CDR3 nucleotides read TGTGCCAGCAGCTTAATGGGGGGAGGCTACAATGAGCAGTTCTTC.